These 12 T cell receptor beta chains originate from one sample sequenced in a study of identical twins. TCRdb passed the 5' RACE reads through MiXCR, listing each CDR3 protein once. This table has 200,000 to 250,000 distinct CDR3 sequences, approximately 11% appearing once. The same data also went into a second study, on yellow fever vaccine responses in identical twins.

Specimen: memory (CD45RO+) T cells sorted from blood. These receptor sequences come from a woman between 18 and 29 years old in good health.

The V call is TRBV7-9, the J call TRBJ2-3; TRBD2 agrees at 8 bases. V lost 4 bases to trimming and J lost 6 bases; unmatched junction nucleotides: 9. The germline V gene encodes CDR1 SEHNR and CDR2 FQNEAQ (reference sequence). The CDR3 has 15 residues. The DNA for the CDR3 is TGTGCCAGCAGCTCCACCGGACTAGCTTCCGATACGCAGTATTTT. This codes for CASSSTGLASDTQYF.

This clonotype counts as medium-sized. CDR3 residues: CASSPSEFKTQYF. The CDR3 DNA is TGTGCCAGCAGCCCAAGCGAATTCAAGACCCAGTACTTC. This chain uses TRBV6-2 or TRBV6-3 with TRBJ2-5; D is undetermined. The CDR3 runs 13 residues. Deletions cut 6 bases from V and 6 bases from J, with 14 bases between. Per the germline V gene, CDR1 is MNHEY and CDR2 is SVGEGT.

This clonotype has only a few counts. The chain's CDR3 is CASSLSTASYEQYF. The CDR3 coding sequence is TGTGCCAGCAGTTTATCGACAGCGTCCTACGAGCAGTACTTC. J is TRBJ2-7 and V is TRBV27; tentative D call: TRBD1 (5 bases). V lost 0 bases and J 1 base, leaving 7 bases between the germline ends. This CDR3 is built from 14 residues. Germline loops: CDR1 MNHEY, CDR2 SMNVEV (reference sequence).

In this sample, this clonotype turned up a few times. V gene TRBV15 combines with J gene TRBJ2-7, with 11 bases identical to TRBD2. This CDR3 contains 15 residues. Germline V lookup: CDR1 LNHNV, CDR2 YYDKDF (reference sequence). Trimming removed 3 bases from V and 3 bases from J; junction bases left unmatched: 4. DNA of the CDR3: TGTGCCACCAGCAGGGGGCTAGCGGGAGGCTACGAGCAGTACTTC. Its protein product is CATSRGLAGGYEQYF.

This clonotype was counted between two and nine times. The chain combines TRBV27 with TRBJ1-2; weak D call: TRBD1 (5 bases). Germline V gene sequence: CDR1 MNHEY, CDR2 SMNVEV (reference sequence). Trimming left V 0 bases short and J 8 bases short, with 16 bases between. This CDR3 is built from 15 residues. CDR3 in DNA: TGTGCCAGCAGTTTATCGTTTCTTGGGGGATCAGGCTACACCTTC. Its protein product is CASSLSFLGGSGYTF.

This clonotype was observed at least ten times. This rearrangement joins TRBV5-1 to TRBJ1-5; D is uncertain. Looked up from germline, CDR1 is SGHRS and CDR2 is YFSETQ. Trimming shortened V by 0 bases and J by 1 base, and 8 bases separated the two germline ends. CDR3 length equals 15 residues. CDR3 nucleotide sequence: TGCGCCAGCAGCTTGGAGGGAATCAGCAATCAGCCCCAGCATTTT. This gives the protein CASSLEGISNQPQHF.

This clonotype appeared a few times. V gene TRBV5-1 combines with J gene TRBJ2-5; 9 bases agree with TRBD2. CDR1 is SGHRS and CDR2 is YFSETQ in the germline V gene. V lost 0 bases to trimming and J lost 3 bases; unmatched junction nucleotides: 9. The CDR3 runs to 17 residues. The CDR3 nucleotides are TGCGCCAGCAGCTTGGGTCCTAGCGGGGTGAAAGAAGAGACCCAGTACTTC. Protein product: CASSLGPSGVKEETQYF.

The rearrangement links TRBV12-3 or TRBV12-4 to TRBJ2-1; TRBD2 aligns across 7 bases. The CDR3 loop spans 15 amino acids. Trimming removed 2 bases from V and 4 bases from J; junction bases left unmatched: 5. The CDR3 DNA reads as TGTGCCAGCAGTTTATTTGCGGGAGCTTACAATGAGCAGTTCTTC. As protein: CASSLFAGAYNEQFF.

The table lists this clonotype with a few counts. The chain recombines TRBV6-1 with TRBJ2-3; TRBD2 matches at 8 bases. This CDR3 has 16 residues. Germline lookup yields CDR1 MNHNS and CDR2 SASEGT. The ends lost 1 base at V and 1 base at J; junction bases unmatched: 4. CDR3 nucleotide sequence: TGTGCCAGCAGTGAAGTAATTAGCGGGGGCACAGATACGCAGTATTTT. Its translation is CASSEVISGGTDTQYF.

This clonotype has only a few counts. The V and J genes are TRBV11-2 and TRBJ1-1; 7 bases line up with TRBD1. The CDR3 length is 15 residues. V lost 1 base to trimming and J lost 4 bases; unmatched junction nucleotides: 6. CDR1 SGHAT and CDR2 FQNNGV come from the germline V gene. In DNA form, the CDR3 reads TGTGCCAGCAGCTTAGCTAGTTCAGGGGGCACTGAAGCTTTCTTT. Protein product: CASSLASSGGTEAFF. Supplemented by reference TRBV11-2 and TRBJ1-1, the full variable domain reads EAGVAQSPRYKIIEKRQSVAFWCNPISGHATLYWYQQILGQGPKLLIQFQNNGVVDDSQLPKDRFSAERLKGVDSTLKIQPAKLEDSAVYLCASSLASSGGTEAFFGQGTRLTVV.

This clonotype was found many times. The chain is built from TRBV10-3 and TRBJ2-7; D is perhaps TRBD1 (6 bases). The CDR3 is made up of 14 amino acids. Trimming took 10 bases from V and 2 from J, leaving 18 bases between them. Germline CDR1 and CDR2: ENHRY and SYGVKD. In DNA form, the CDR3 reads TGTGCCACCTCCGCAGGGGAAGGGGCCTACGAGCAGTACTTC. Its translation: CATSAGEGAYEQYF.

This clonotype was seen a few times. The rearrangement links TRBV12-3 or TRBV12-4 to TRBJ2-1; no definite D call. Trimming cost V 2 bases and J 0 bases, with 11 bases left between them. The CDR3 extends over 16 amino acids. CDR3 amino acids: CASSLSTTHSYNEQFF. In DNA, the CDR3 is TGTGCCAGCAGTTTAAGTACTACTCACTCCTACAATGAGCAGTTCTTC.